Below are 11 T cell receptor beta chains sequenced from a single sample in a study of blood T cell repertoires in COVID-19. The protocol was immunoSEQ multiplex PCR, while the TCRdb copy is restricted to in-frame clones and leaves out a portion. The sample includes approximately 100,000 clones, approximately 93% of them seen just once. The sequenced sample was peripheral blood. These receptors were taken from a man in his 60s with acute or convalescent COVID-19.

This chain links TRBV27 with TRBJ2-3, with D possibly being TRBD1 (5 bases). The CDR3 sequence is 12 residues long. The germline V gene has CDR1 MNHEY and CDR2 SMNVEV (reference sequence). V shed 6 bases and J shed 3 bases, with 7 bases lying between them. CDR3 region: CASRGPTDTQYF. The DNA of the CDR3 is TGTGCCAGCAGGGGGCCAACAGATACGCAGTATTTT.

The chain couples TRBV27 to TRBJ1-2; D is possibly TRBD1 (5 bases). V was cut by 1 base and J by 3 bases, with 12 bases left in between. The CDR3 loop spans 15 amino acids. In germline, CDR1 is MNHEY, CDR2 SMNVEV (reference sequence). In nucleotides, the CDR3 is TGTGCCAGCAGTTTATTGGGGGGGGTTGACTATGGCTACACCTTC. Translated, it gives CASSLLGGVDYGYTF.

The J gene is TRBJ2-7, the V gene TRBV7-3, with 13 bases aligning to TRBD2. The CDR3 is 18 residues long. Germline values: CDR1 SGHTA, CDR2 FQGTGA. V dropped 8 bases and J dropped 1; count of bases not matched to a gene: 14. The DNA for the CDR3 is TGTGCCAGCCCGGCCTCCGGGACTAGCGGGGCAATATCCTACGAGCAGTACTTC. Translated, it gives CASPASGTSGAISYEQYF.

The chain joins TRBV28 to TRBJ1-4; D gene unclear. V gave up 4 bases and J gave up 10 bases, with 13 bases separating them. This CDR3 has 13 residues. Germline values: CDR1 MDHEN, CDR2 SYDVKM. The CDR3 spells CASSSIRPGKLFF. CDR3 bases: TGTGCCAGCAGTTCAATCAGGCCAGGAAAACTGTTTTTT.

This rearrangement joins TRBV19 to TRBJ2-3; 9 bases agree with TRBD1. The germline CDR1 and CDR2 sequences are LNHDA and SQIVND (reference sequence). V shed 1 base and J 3 bases; nucleotides not matched to a gene: 11. The CDR3 sequence is 18 residues long. CDR3 nucleotide sequence: TGTGCCAGTAGTATAGCCGTTAACAGGGGGCTGAAAACAGATACGCAGTATTTT. Translated, it gives CASSIAVNRGLKTDTQYF.

The DNA for the CDR3 is TGTGCCAGCTCACGCTCCGGGACAGGGGTCGATGAGCAGTTCTTC. Its protein is CASSRSGTGVDEQFF. The chain couples TRBV18 to TRBJ2-1; TRBD1 aligns across 10 bases. This CDR3 is built from 15 residues. The ends lost 4 bases at V and 8 bases at J; junction bases unmatched: 8. From germline, CDR1 is KGHSH and CDR2 LQKENI.

The chain carries TRBV6-5 and TRBJ1-4, with 9 bases lining up with TRBD1. The CDR3 runs 13 residues. Germline V lookup: CDR1 MNHEY, CDR2 SVGAGI. Trimming cost V 7 bases and J 8 bases; bases outside gene matches: 5. Here the CDR3 DNA reads TGTGCCAGCACCGGGACAGGGCTCGAAAAACTGTTTTTT. Amino acids: CASTGTGLEKLFF.

This sequence joins TRBV18 and TRBJ1-3; 9 nucleotides align to TRBD1. The germline CDR1 and CDR2 sequences are KGHSH and LQKENI. CDR3 size: 15 residues. The V segment lost 4 bases and the J segment 2 bases; nucleotides outside the gene matches: 3. The CDR3 nucleotides read TGTGCCAGCTCACGGGACAGGGCCACTGGAAACACCATATATTTT. Amino acids: CASSRDRATGNTIYF.

The gene calls are TRBV24-1 and TRBJ1-2, with D uncertain. Germline V gene data show CDR1 as KGHDR and CDR2 as SFDVKD. The CDR3 totals 14 residues. V lost 9 bases and J lost 2, with 15 bases in between. In DNA form, the CDR3 reads TGTGCCACCGCGAAGTCCGGAGACAACTATGGCTACACCTTC. The encoded protein is CATAKSGDNYGYTF.

The chain uses TRBV5-1 and TRBJ2-1; 11 nucleotides match TRBD2. The CDR3 has 15 residues. Germline CDR1 is SGHRS and CDR2 is YFSETQ. V lost 2 bases to trimming and J lost 6 bases; unmatched junction nucleotides: 4. CDR3 region: CASSFLAGGGNEQFF. The DNA of the CDR3 is TGCGCCAGCAGCTTTCTAGCGGGAGGAGGCAATGAGCAGTTCTTC.

The chain recombines TRBV27 with TRBJ1-1; possibly TRBD1 for D (5 bases). Germline V gene lookup returns CDR1 MNHEY and CDR2 SMNVEV (reference sequence). The CDR3 extends over 14 amino acids. Trimming took 2 bases from V and 2 from J, leaving 9 bases between them. The CDR3, as DNA: TGTGCCAGCAGTTTAACAGGTCCCAACACTGAAGCTTTCTTT. It translates to CASSLTGPNTEAFF.